The clone carrying this TCR beta chain was detected a few times. Antigen specificity is unknown. This CDR3 has 15 residues. The ends were cut back, 2 bases at V and 6 bases at J, with 16 bases in the middle. Germline-derived CDR1 and CDR2 are MGHRA and YSYEKL. Using a J-beta primer mix together with a sample-barcoded 5' primer, a second PCR was run for about 6 to 11 cycles. TCRdb reanalysed the 5' RACE reads using MiXCR and keeps one entry per CDR3 protein. The sample consists of a few hundred thousand distinct CDR3 sequences, roughly 27% of them appearing once. The sample comes from a study of blood T cells in healthy people across ages. Overall study results and limits: TCR beta diversity, measured per million T cells, fell in a roughly linear way with age. Versus aged donors, long-lived donors had higher diversity and more naive CD4+ cells.

Sequenced input: blood. This sequence was found in a woman aged 70 to 79 in good health. The chain has TRBV4-1 and TRBJ1-1, with a tentative D call TRBD1 (5 bases). CDR3 nucleotide sequence: TGCGCCAGCAGCCAAATCGCCCCGGGACCCCCTGAAGCTTTCTTT. This translates into CASSQIAPGPPEAFF.